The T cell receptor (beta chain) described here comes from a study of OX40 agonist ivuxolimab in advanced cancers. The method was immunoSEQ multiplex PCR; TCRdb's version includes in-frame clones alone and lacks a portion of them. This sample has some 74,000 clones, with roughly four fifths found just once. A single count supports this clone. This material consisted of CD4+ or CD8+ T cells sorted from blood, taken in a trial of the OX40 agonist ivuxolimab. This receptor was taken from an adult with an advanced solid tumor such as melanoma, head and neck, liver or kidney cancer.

CDR3 nucleotide sequence: TGTGCCAGCAGCTCGCGGACGGATCTCTATGGCTACACCTTC. It specifies CASSSRTDLYGYTF. The rearrangement joins TRBV7-2 to TRBJ1-2; D ambiguous. Trimming cost V 4 bases and J 4 bases, with 13 bases left between them. The CDR3 extends over 14 amino acids. Germline CDR1 SGHTA, CDR2 FQGNSA.